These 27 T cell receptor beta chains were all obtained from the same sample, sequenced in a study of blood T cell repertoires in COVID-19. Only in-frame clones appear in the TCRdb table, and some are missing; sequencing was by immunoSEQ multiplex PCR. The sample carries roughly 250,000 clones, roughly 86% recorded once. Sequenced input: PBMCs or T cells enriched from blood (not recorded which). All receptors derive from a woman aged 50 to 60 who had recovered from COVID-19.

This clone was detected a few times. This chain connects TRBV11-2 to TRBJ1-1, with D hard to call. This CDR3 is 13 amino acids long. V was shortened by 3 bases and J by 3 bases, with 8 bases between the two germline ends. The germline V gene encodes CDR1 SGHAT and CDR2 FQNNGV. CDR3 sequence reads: CASSFHGYTEAFF. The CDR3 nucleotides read TGTGCCAGCAGCTTTCACGGGTACACTGAAGCTTTCTTT.

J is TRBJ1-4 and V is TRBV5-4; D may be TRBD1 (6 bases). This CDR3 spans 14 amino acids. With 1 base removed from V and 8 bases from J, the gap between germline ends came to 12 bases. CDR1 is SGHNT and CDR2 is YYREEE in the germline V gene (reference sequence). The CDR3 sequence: CASSLRQVSEKLFF. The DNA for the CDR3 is TGTGCCAGCAGCTTGAGACAGGTCTCGGAAAAACTGTTTTTT.

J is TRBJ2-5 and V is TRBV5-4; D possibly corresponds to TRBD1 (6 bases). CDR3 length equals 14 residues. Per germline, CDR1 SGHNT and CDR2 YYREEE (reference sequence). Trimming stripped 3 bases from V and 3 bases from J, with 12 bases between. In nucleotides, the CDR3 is TGTGCCAGCAGCTCCCGGGACACCGAAGAGACCCAGTACTTC. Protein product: CASSSRDTEETQYF. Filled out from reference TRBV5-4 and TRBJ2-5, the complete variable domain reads ETGVTQSPTHLIKTRGQQVTLRCSSQSGHNTVSWYQQALGQGPQFIFQYYREEENGRGNFPPRFSGLQFPNYSSELNVNALELDDSALYLCASSSRDTEETQYFGPGTRLLVL.

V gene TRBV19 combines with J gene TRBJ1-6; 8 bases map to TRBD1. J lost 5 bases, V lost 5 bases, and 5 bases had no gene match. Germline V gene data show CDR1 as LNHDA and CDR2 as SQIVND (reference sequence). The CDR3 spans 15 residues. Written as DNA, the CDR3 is TGTGCCAGTAGTCCCCGGACAGGGAATAATTCACCCCTCCACTTT. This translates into CASSPRTGNNSPLHF.

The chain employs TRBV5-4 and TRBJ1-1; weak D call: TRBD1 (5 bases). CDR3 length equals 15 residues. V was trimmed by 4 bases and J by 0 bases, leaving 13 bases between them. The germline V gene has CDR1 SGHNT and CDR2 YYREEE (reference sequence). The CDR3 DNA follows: TGTGCCAGCAGCCCAGGGTCGAGAATGAACACTGAAGCTTTCTTT. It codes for CASSPGSRMNTEAFF.

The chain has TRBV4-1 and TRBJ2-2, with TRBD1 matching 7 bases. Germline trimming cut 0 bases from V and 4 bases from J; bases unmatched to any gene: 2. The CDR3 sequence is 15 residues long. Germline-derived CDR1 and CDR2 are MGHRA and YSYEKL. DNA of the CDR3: TGCGCCAGCAGCCAAGAGGACAGGAGCACCGGGGAGCTGTTTTTT. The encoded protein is CASSQEDRSTGELFF.

The CDR3 protein is CASSDTGGSNQPQHF. As DNA, the CDR3 is TGTGCCAGCAGTGACACAGGGGGGAGCAATCAGCCCCAGCATTTT. The gene calls are TRBV2 and TRBJ1-5; 8 bases align to TRBD1. The CDR3 contains 15 residues. Germline V lookup: CDR1 SNHLY, CDR2 FYNNEI. The V gene end was trimmed by 3 bases and the J gene end by 1 base; junction bases not matched to a gene: 2.

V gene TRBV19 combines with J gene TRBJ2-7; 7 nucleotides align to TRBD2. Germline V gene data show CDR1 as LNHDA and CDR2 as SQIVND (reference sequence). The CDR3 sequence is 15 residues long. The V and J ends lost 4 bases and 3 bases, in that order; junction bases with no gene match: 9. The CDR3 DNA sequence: TGTGCCAGTAGTACTCTGGCTAGCGGCCTCTACGAGCAGTACTTC. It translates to CASSTLASGLYEQYF.

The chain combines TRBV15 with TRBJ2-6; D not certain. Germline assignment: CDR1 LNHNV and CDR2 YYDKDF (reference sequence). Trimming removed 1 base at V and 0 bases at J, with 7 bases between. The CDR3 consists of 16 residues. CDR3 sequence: CATSRGIDSGANVLTF. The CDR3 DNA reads TGTGCCACCAGCAGAGGAATAGACTCTGGGGCCAACGTCCTGACTTTC.

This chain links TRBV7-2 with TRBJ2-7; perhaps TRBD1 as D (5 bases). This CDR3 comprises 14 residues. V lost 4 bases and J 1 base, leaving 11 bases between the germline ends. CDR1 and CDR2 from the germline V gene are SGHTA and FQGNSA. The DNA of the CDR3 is TGTGCCAGCAGCTCAACGAGACAGTCCTACGAGCAGTACTTC. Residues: CASSSTRQSYEQYF.

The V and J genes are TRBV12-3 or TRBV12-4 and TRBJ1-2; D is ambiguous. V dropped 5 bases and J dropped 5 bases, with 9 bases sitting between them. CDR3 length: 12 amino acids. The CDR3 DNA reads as TGTGCCAGCAGTCCCCGCGCGTATGGCTACACCTTC. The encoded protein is CASSPRAYGYTF.

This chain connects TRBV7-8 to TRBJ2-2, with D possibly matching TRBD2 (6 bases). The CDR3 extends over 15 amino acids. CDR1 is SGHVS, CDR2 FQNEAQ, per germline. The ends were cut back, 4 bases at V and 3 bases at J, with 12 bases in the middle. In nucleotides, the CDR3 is TGTGCCAGCAGCTCCAGCATAGCGGACACCGGGGAGCTGTTTTTT. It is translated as CASSSSIADTGELFF.

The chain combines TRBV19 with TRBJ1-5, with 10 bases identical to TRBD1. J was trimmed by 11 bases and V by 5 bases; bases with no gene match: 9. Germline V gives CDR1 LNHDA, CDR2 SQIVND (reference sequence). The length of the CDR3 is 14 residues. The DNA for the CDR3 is TGTGCCAGTAGTCTCCGGGACAGGGGTACGGCCCAGCATTTT. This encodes CASSLRDRGTAQHF.

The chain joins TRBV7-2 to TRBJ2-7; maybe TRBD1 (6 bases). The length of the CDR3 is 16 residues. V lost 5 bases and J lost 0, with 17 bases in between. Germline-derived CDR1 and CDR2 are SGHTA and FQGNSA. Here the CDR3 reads CASSPRGHSSSYEQYF. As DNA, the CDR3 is TGTGCCAGCAGCCCAAGGGGACACTCATCCTCCTACGAGCAGTACTTC.

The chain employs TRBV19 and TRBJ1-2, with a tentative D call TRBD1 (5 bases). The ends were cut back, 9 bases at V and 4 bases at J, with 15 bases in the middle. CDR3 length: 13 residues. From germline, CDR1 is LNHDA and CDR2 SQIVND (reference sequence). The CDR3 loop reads CASVGQSSYGYTF. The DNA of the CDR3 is TGTGCCAGCGTGGGGCAGTCCAGCTATGGCTACACCTTC. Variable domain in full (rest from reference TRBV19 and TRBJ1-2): DGGITQSPKYLFRKEGQNVTLSCEQNLNHDAMYWYRQDPGQGLRLIYYSQIVNDFQKGDIAEGYSVSREKKESFPLTVTSAQKNPTAFYLCASVGQSSYGYTFGSGTRLTVV.

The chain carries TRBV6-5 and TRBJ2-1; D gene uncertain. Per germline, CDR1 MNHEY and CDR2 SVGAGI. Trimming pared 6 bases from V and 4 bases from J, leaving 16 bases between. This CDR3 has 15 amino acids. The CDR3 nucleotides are TGTGCCAGCAGCCCCCGGCGCGACGGGTACAATGAGCAGTTCTTC. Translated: CASSPRRDGYNEQFF.

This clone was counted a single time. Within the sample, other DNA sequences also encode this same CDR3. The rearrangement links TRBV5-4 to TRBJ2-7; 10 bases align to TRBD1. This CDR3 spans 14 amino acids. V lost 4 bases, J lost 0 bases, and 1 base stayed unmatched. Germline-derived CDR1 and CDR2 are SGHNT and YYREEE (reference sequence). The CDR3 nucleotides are TGTGCCAGCAGCCGGGACAGGGGCTCCTACGAGCAGTACTTC. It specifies CASSRDRGSYEQYF.

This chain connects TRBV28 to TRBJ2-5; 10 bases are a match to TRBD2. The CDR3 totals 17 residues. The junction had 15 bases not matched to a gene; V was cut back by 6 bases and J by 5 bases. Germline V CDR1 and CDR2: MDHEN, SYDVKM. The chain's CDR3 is CASRWRRASGSVETQYF. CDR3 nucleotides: TGTGCCAGCAGATGGAGAAGGGCTAGCGGGAGTGTGGAGACCCAGTACTTC.

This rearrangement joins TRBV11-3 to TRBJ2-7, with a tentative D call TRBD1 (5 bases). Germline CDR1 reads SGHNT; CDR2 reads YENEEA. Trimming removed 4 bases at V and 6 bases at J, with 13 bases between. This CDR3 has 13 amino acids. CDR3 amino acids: CASSSGAFPEQYF. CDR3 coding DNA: TGTGCCAGCAGCTCTGGGGCTTTTCCCGAGCAGTACTTC.

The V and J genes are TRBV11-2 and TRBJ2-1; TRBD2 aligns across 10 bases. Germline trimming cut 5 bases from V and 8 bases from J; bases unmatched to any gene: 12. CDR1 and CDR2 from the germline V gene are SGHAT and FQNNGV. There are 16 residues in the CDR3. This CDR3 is CASSPPGLALVDEQFF. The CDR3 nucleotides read TGTGCCAGCAGCCCACCGGGACTAGCGCTAGTCGATGAGCAGTTCTTC.

This CDR3 is CASSYRGDFYGYTF. The CDR3 region has the DNA TGTGCCAGCTCCTATCGCGGTGATTTCTATGGCTACACCTTC. The chain employs TRBV27 and TRBJ1-2; D is uncertain. This CDR3 has 14 residues. Deletions cut 8 bases from V and 4 bases from J, with 17 bases between. Looked up from germline, CDR1 is MNHEY and CDR2 is SMNVEV (reference sequence).

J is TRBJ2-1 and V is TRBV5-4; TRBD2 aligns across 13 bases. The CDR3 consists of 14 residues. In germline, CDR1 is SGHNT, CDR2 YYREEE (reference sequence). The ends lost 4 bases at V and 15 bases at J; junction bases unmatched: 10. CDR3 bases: TGTGCCAGCAGCAAGGGGACTAGCGGGGAAGGATGGTTCTTC. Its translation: CASSKGTSGEGWFF.

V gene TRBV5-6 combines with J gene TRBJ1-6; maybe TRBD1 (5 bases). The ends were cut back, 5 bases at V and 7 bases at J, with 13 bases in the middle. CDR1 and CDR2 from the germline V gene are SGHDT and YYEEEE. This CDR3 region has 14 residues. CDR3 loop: CASRGKPGNSPLHF. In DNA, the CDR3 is TGTGCCAGCAGGGGTAAACCAGGGAATTCACCCCTCCACTTT.

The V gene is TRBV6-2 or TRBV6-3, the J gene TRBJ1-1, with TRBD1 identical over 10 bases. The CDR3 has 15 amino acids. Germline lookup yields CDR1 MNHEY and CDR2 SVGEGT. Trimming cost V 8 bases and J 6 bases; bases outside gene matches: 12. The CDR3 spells CASGRRQGALAEAFF. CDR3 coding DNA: TGTGCCAGCGGCCGGAGACAGGGGGCGCTTGCTGAAGCTTTCTTT.

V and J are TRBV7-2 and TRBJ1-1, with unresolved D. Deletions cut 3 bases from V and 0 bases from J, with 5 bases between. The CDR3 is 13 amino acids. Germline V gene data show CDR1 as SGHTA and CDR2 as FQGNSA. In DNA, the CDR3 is TGTGCCAGCAGCTTCAGAATGAACACTGAAGCTTTCTTT. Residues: CASSFRMNTEAFF.

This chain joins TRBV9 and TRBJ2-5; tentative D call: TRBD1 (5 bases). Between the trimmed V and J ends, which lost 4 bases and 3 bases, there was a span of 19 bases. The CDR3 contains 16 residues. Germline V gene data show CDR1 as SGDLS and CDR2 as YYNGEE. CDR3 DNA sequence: TGTGCCAGCAGCCCAAGCCAGGGTTGGTCCAAAGAGACCCAGTACTTC. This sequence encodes CASSPSQGWSKETQYF. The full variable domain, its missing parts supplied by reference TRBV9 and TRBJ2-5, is DSGVTQTPKHLITATGQRVTLRCSPRSGDLSVYWYQQSLDQGLQFLIQYYNGEERAKGNILERFSAQQFPDLHSELNLSSLELGDSALYFCASSPSQGWSKETQYFGPGTRLLVL.

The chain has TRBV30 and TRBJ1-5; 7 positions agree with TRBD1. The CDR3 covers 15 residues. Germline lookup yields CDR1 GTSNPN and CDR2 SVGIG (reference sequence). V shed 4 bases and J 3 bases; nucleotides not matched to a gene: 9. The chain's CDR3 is CAWTPTGIHNQPQHF. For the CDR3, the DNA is TGTGCCTGGACCCCGACAGGGATCCACAATCAGCCCCAGCATTTT.